The entry below gives a single T cell receptor (beta chain) sequence along with its context. No antigen is known for it. Per-base quality was not reported, and no clone a single base away is much larger than it. This entry belongs to a study of PD-1 blockade in classical Hodgkin lymphoma (dated by TCRdb to 2020 to 2022). For the study in its entirety: Nivolumab dosing was 3 mg/kg intravenously every 2 weeks, continuing until either disease progression or unacceptable toxicity. The study used TCR beta sequencing and CyTOF to define a peripheral blood immune signature of response to PD-1 blockade in classical Hodgkin lymphoma. What the study reported, not specific to this receptor: A significant rise by C4D1 was seen in CD4+ but not CD8+ TCR diversity (p=0.0027 vs p=0.16), with the rise being most apparent in complete responders (p=0.02). Newly diagnosed patients were reported to have lower baseline TCR diversity than healthy donors, and relapsed/refractory patients were reported to have lower baseline TCR diversity still. Trial patients with a complete response had baseline diversity similar to that of newly diagnosed patients, while partial responders and progressors had significantly lower diversity. The study was restricted to a single clinical trial cohort, and the causes of repertoire differences, possibly disease activity or prior therapy, were left undefined. Lower diversity was observed in patients in whom nivolumab was started less than 1 year after ASCT, and these patients were excluded from later analyses so that confounding by immune reconstitution would be avoided.

V is shortened by 0 bases, J by 5 bases, and the region joining them spans 16 bases. For CDR1 and CDR2, the germline V gene lists SGHVS and FQNEAQ. The CDR3 covers 16 residues, taking in both the cysteine and the phenylalanine. Only the CDR3 DNA is retained, 48 bases long and in frame from the first base. The time point label of this sample denotes: cycle 2 day 1 (C2D1) of nivolumab. Every trial patient had relapsed following autologous stem cell transplantation, and prior brentuximab vedotin exposure was what differed among cohorts A, B and C. The trial cohort comprised some 60 patients with relapsed/refractory classical Hodgkin lymphoma whose best overall responses were complete response, partial response or progressive disease. In the multi-cohort phase II CheckMate 205 trial, trial patients received single-agent nivolumab. An independent review committee assessed best overall response by applying the 2007 International Working Group response criteria. Trial PBMCs were obtained immediately prior to nivolumab initiation (C1D1) and on therapy at cycle 2 day 1 and cycle 4 day 1. Peripheral blood was collected in 8 mL Vacutainer Cell Preparation Tubes, from which PBMCs were isolated by centrifugation and then cryopreserved.

The Qiagen DNeasy kit was used to extract genomic DNA both from unsorted PBMCs and from the negatively selected CD4+ and CD8+ fractions. Using primers that anneal to V and J segments, immunoSEQ multiplex PCR amplified the TCR beta CDR3 regions. A synthetic immune receptor repertoire was used to minimize amplification bias, and any remaining bias was removed computationally after sequencing. The study's own analysis went as follows. Repertoire diversity was quantified as the Shannon entropy index using custom Python scripts. The unsorted, CD4+ and CD8+ repertoires were each analyzed separately, with the exception of combined analyses, where CD4+ and CD8+ sequences were merged in silico. A clone was considered expanded if an increase in frequency of at least 2-fold after treatment relative to C1D1 was found, and a pseudocount of 0.5 was applied to clones undetected at baseline. Clones with 0 or 1 copy at C1D1 were classified as singleton clones, and clones with 2 or more copies were classified as non-singleton clones. Clones expanded in unsorted samples were labelled as CD4+, CD8+ or unknown by matching protein sequences in sorted samples from the same patient. Diversity changes from C1D1 to C4D1 were tested in paired samples using Wilcoxon tests. The table comes from immuneACCESS by way of TCRdb, which keeps in-frame sequences with V and J called. Part of the clones is missing from these tables; in studies checked, under half for an unresolved V gene and the rest for unknown reasons. The V and J calls and clone size are taken from that table; D and trimming were inferred from the DNA. Here the sample has tens of thousands of clones; roughly 89% occur a single time. Clones ranked in the top ten supply around 10% of the sample.

This TCR was recovered from a human donor with classical Hodgkin lymphoma. The material was peripheral blood mononuclear cells (PBMCs), obtained before the second cycle of nivolumab. Here the chain combines TRBV7-8 and TRBJ2-5, with a weak D call of TRBD1 (5 bases match). The DNA sequence is as follows: TGTGCCAGCAGCTTAGCACGGGCAGGGCTAACGGAGACCCAGTACTTC. This codes for CASSLARAGLTETQYF.